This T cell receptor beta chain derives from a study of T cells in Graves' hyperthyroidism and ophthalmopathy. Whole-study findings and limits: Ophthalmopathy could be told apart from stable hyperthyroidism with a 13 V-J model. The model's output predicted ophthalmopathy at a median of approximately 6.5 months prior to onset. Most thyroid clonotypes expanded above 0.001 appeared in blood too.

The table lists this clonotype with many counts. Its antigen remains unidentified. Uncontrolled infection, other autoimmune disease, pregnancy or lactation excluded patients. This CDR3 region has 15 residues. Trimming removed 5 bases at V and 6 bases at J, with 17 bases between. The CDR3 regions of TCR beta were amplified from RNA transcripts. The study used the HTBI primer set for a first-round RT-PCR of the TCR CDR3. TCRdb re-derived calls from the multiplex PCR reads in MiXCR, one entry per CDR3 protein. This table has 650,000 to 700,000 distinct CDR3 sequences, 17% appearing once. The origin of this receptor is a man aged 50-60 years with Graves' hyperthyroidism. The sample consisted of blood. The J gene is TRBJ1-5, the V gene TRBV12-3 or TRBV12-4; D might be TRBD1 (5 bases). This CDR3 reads CASSATVGGGQPQHF. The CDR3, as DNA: TGTGCCAGCAGTGCGACGGTCGGGGGAGGTCAGCCCCAGCATTTT.